The text below deals with one TCR beta chain. This clone showed up just once. Its recognized antigen is unknown. The sample holds no much larger clone one base away, and base qualities are not on file. The germline V gene encodes CDR1 MNHNS and CDR2 SASEGT. Clipping removes 5 bases from V and 5 bases from J, with 9 as the unmatched junction base count. Its CDR3 holds 15 amino acids, cysteine through phenylalanine. The retained sequence is limited to the CDR3, 45 bases, with the frame set at the first base. The source of the sample is a study of cytomegalovirus exposure and HLA in healthy donors (dated by TCRdb to about 2017). About the investigation overall: In an earlier analysis of some 610 of the donors, 250 to 350 Gb of sequence data and 100 million or so unique TCR beta sequences from 180 million or so T cells were reported. Four to six DR-DQ haplotypes were handled as single units for association and clustering, since linkage in the cohort was strong. Rather than using new phenotypic data, the later analysis identified candidate immune exposures from TCR beta sequences and from how often those sequences occurred across donors. In a later analysis, previously published TCR beta repertoires from fewer than 750 donors were re-analyzed and high-resolution HLA genotyping was added so that TCR occurrence patterns could be studied. The study was designed to test whether signatures of past pathogen exposure could be identified by cataloging public T cell receptors. Across about 380 genotyped donors of the cohort, an average of approximately 240,000 unique TCR beta nucleotide sequences per donor were sequenced, and roughly a sixth of those sequences were non-productive. HLA typing covered class I and class II loci at four-digit resolution. All discovery cohort repertoires had been generated using a single sequencing platform. In an earlier analysis of over 550 of the donors, high-throughput TCR beta sequencing was used to judge whether each TCR beta V gene segment behaved as functional or pseudogenic. The number of donors typed differed by locus, with roughly 629-640 for A, B, C, DRB1 and DQB1, 522 for DQA1, about 610 for DPA1, and some 440 for DPB1. The study used immunosequencing to profile the T cell repertoires of approximately 640 subjects and linked those repertoires to cytomegalovirus serostatus. Alongside the repertoire data, information on donor age, sex, ethnicity and CMV serostatus was compiled. Of the roughly 420 genotyped donors, 65% to 90% were placed in the genetic ancestry cluster associated with self-reported Caucasian donors. The study combined high-throughput TCR immunosequencing, statistical association of individual TCRs with disease status, and machine learning to predict cytomegalovirus infection status. About 310 gigabases of sequencing data and approximately 80 million unique TCR sequences were included in an early release covering several hundred HLA-typed donors. A later genetic analysis took genome-wide SNP genotypes for about 55% of the 666 donors and used that subset as a discovery cohort. In addition to the first cohort of 500 to 850 subjects, a separate validation cohort of 100 to 150 different subjects was used. Overall results and qualifications from the work: Immune exposure information for the cohort was limited to CMV serostatus. Compared with equally common non-associated chains, HLA-associated TCR beta chains in a later analysis were more clonally expanded and had lower generation probabilities. HLA typing was unavailable for some donors at each locus, so association tests used only the typed subset. A later analysis associated 15,000 to 20,000 TCR beta sequences with specific HLA alleles at a false discovery rate of 0.05. Correlated functional status among segregating V segments might be attributable to linkage disequilibrium, but an unknown experimental factor could not be ruled out. A further reported finding was that TCR beta sequences accurately predicted the HLA-A and HLA-B alleles for most subjects in the first cohort. In this cohort, only TCR beta chains were sequenced, and detectable features were limited by the absence of alpha or paired-chain data. The authors suggested that the approach could potentially be generalized to other disease states and immunological phenotypes. A cluster of highly shared sequence variants was judged likely to be a technical artifact of the sequencing pipeline. Broadly in line with IMGT annotations, most TCR beta V segments showed up in productive rearrangements about 87% or about 30% of the time in an earlier analysis of 450 to 750 of the donors. Across donors, most TCR sequences were observed very rarely, whereas some public TCRs were present in many individuals. The presence/absence analyses assumed that sequencing depth was roughly uniform across donors, and that assumption may not be true. V-gene and J-gene trimming of TCR beta chains was associated with a missense DCLRE1C variant in a later genetic analysis, and the association was replicated in an independent cohort. Assigning TCR associations to individual alleles was difficult when HLA alleles, especially DR and DQ, strongly co-occurred. Several of the top co-occurrence clusters appeared to be linked to parvovirus B19, influenza, CMV and Epstein-Barr virus, according to a later analysis. About 17 rarely observed V segments, including chromosome 9 orphons, were excluded from the earlier analysis of a few hundred of the donors because counts were too low. A few of the identified cytomegalovirus-associated TCR beta chains were confirmed in vitro to be specific for cytomegalovirus antigens. According to a later genetic analysis, donors in an Asian-associated ancestry cluster had fewer N-insertions in productive TCRs than the roughly 670-donor mean. Cytomegalovirus status was reported to be diagnosed by the classifier with high specificity and sensitivity in both the original and validation cohorts. Some IMGT-functional V segments, including TRBV6-2 and TRBV6-3, could not be distinguished by the 87-base-pair reads and were therefore excluded. A later analysis found that TCR association rates varied across HLA loci, with DRB1 alleles showing the most associated TCRs and HLA-C alleles the fewest. According to a later analysis, most CMV-associated TCR beta chains appeared to be HLA-restricted, and the HLA associations seemed to be driven largely by CMV exposure. In the study, about 150 TCR beta chains were listed as associated with cytomegalovirus.

Library method: the immunoSEQ multiplex PCR assay. The multiplex PCR relied on a mix of 60 forward primers for TCR Vbeta segments and 13 reverse primers for TCR Jbeta segments. The CDR3 region of rearranged TCR beta genes was amplified from genomic DNA by a multiplex PCR assay. On the Illumina HiSeq System, the amplified TCR beta libraries were sequenced as 87-base-pair reads. From the authors' description of their analysis: A later analysis counted some 80 million unique TCR beta chains across the 550 to 750 repertoires, and around 9.9 million of these chains were shared by at least two donors. A nearest-neighbor algorithm error-corrected the raw reads and collapsed the reads into unique sequences, merging closely related sequences to remove PCR and sequencing errors. V, D and J gene segments were assigned by aligning CDR3 sequences to IMGT reference sequences. Each retained sequence needed at least a six-nucleotide match to both a V gene segment and a J gene segment. Rearrangements were classified as productive when the CDR3 lacked stop codons and remained in frame with V and J, and all other rearrangements were classified as non-productive. CDR3 was defined according to IMGT convention as the region running from the second conserved V-encoded cysteine to the conserved J-encoded phenylalanine. The earlier analysis of some 600 of the donors excluded sequences that lacked an unambiguous match to a single V gene segment. An earlier analysis of several hundred of the donors called V segments functional above 56.7% productive rearrangements and segregating when the between-donor standard deviation exceeded 5%. A statistical classification framework was developed to diagnose cytomegalovirus status using the catalog of TCR beta chain sequences. V and J gene assignment, in a later analysis, came from comparing TCR nucleotide sequences with IMGT/GENE-DB human TR gene sequences. A later analysis assigned CDR3 sequences and most-parsimonious VDJ recombination scenarios with the TCRdist pipeline. A later analysis defined each TCR beta chain by its CDR3 amino acid sequence plus V-gene family, and excluded reads lacking a unique V-gene family. A later analysis removed 500 to 600 highly shared, low-generation-probability nucleotide sequences to deal with suspected cross-contamination and a sequencing artifact. A later analysis calculated a clonal expansion index for each public chain from normalized within-repertoire ranks of inferred template counts. In a later analysis, generation probabilities were computed using a VDJ recombination model fitted to out-of-frame rearrangements, and the results were checked against IGoR. A later analysis scored TCR-TCR, TCR-HLA and TCR-CMV co-occurrence with hypergeometric tests, applying a repertoire-size bias correction to TCR pairs. A later analysis estimated false discovery rates by permuting HLA or CMV assignments 20 times. In a later analysis, co-occurring TCRs were grouped using DBSCAN, with TCRdist sequence similarity added in when clustering inside HLA-allele-positive subsets. For co-occurrence clustering, repertoires with fewer than 30,000 or more than 120,000 public chains were excluded, along with about five repertoires with anomalous nucleotide sharing. Imported from immuneACCESS, the table was reduced by TCRdb to in-frame sequences with V and J called. These copies leave out some clones; in studies compared against another copy, an unresolved V gene accounts for under half, and the cause of the remainder is not known. From that table come the V and J calls and clone size; the DNA was used to work out D and trimming. In all, the sample holds about 120,000 clones, and about 80% of those were seen once. The top ten clonotypes cover about 2.5% of the sample.

The cohort consisted of 650 to 700 healthy bone marrow donors. At the time of sampling, all cohort members were nominally healthy, though unrecorded immune exposures were likely present. The donor tested CMV seronegative, placing the donor among the 350 or so seronegative members of the cohort. Every donor gave a peripheral blood sample, and the peripheral blood mononuclear cells from that sample were used for TCR beta sequencing. The Qiagen DNeasy Blood Extraction Kit was used to extract genomic DNA from the blood cell samples. The chain links TRBV6-1 with TRBJ2-1; TRBD1 fits 7 bases in the junction. The sample consisted of PBMCs. The sequence was obtained from a female donor in good health and CMV-seronegative. The sequenced DNA: TGTGCCAGCAGTAGCCGGCGACAGGGAAACAATGAGCAGTTCTTC. Its protein reads: CASSSRRQGNNEQFF.